This T cell receptor beta chain originates from a study of blood T cells in healthy people across ages. Study background: Every two T cells gave about one barcoded beta molecule via template switching.

Study-wide points: Comparison with aged donors showed that long-lived donors had more naive CD4+ cells and higher diversity.

Next came a second PCR, run for roughly 6 to 11 cycles, which used a sample-barcoded 5' primer along with a J-beta primer mix. TCRdb re-called the 5' RACE reads with MiXCR, one entry per CDR3 protein. The sample shows roughly 1,500,000 distinct CDR3 sequences, about 31% of them seen only once. This clonotype has more than one count but fewer than ten. Its antigen remains unknown. Germline CDR1 SEHNR, CDR2 FQNEAQ (reference sequence). This CDR3 is built from 18 residues. Trimming left V 6 bases short and J 4 bases short, with 22 bases between. Sequencing input: blood. The receptor was derived from a woman aged 25 to 39 in good health. The chain uses TRBV7-9 and TRBJ2-6; possibly TRBD1 or TRBD2 for D (5 bases each). The CDR3 sequence: CASSRARGWSSGANVLTF. The DNA of the CDR3 is TGTGCCAGCAGTCGGGCCCGGGGCTGGAGCTCCGGGGCCAACGTCCTGACTTTC.